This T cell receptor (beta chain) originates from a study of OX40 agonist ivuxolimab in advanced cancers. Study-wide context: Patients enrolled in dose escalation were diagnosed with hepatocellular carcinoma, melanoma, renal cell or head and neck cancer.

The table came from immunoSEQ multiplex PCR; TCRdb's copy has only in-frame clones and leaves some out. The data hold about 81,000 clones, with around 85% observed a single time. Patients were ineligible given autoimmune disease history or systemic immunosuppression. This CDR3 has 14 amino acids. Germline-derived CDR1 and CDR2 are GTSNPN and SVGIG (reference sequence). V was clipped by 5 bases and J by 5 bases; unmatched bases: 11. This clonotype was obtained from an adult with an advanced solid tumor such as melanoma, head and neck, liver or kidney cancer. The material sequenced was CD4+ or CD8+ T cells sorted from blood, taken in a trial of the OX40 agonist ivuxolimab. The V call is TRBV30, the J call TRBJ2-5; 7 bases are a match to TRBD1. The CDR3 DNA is TGTGCCTGGGGAAGACAGGGTTTGGGGGAGACCCAGTACTTC. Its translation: CAWGRQGLGETQYF.